This TCR beta chain is drawn from a study of T cell responses to AZD1222 COVID-19 vaccine. About the research overall: Pooled together were second doses at about 4 or about 12 weeks.

General observations from the study: Variant regions that are unmutated are reportedly the target of nearly half of spike-specific TCRs. Clonal diversity was possibly underestimated, and white British individuals and females predominated among donors. Breadth and depth of Spike-specific TCRs rose after two AZD1222 doses.

A word on this clone: Its antigen is currently unknown.

TCRdb's table, derived via immunoSEQ multiplex PCR, lists solely in-frame clones and lacks some. The sample has 110,000 to 150,000 clones; around 90% are singletons. Per germline, CDR1 SGHAT and CDR2 FQDESV (reference sequence). This CDR3 region has 16 residues. V lost 5 bases, J lost 2 bases, and 17 bases lay in between. V usage is TRBV11-1 and J usage is TRBJ2-3, with no clear D. The receptor's source is an adult in good health. The specimen was peripheral blood, collected on day 0 of AZD1222 vaccination. In DNA, the CDR3 is TGTGCCAGCAGCCCCCAGCTTGGGTCCCACACAGATACGCAGTATTTT. Translation gives CASSPQLGSHTDTQYF.